This TCR beta chain derives from a study of cytomegalovirus exposure and HLA in healthy donors. As for the donors, each was a healthy bone marrow donor. Trimming removed 8 bases from V and 12 bases from J; junction bases left unmatched: 3. Germline loops: CDR1 GTSNPN, CDR2 SVGIG (reference sequence). CDR3 length: 9 residues. Vbeta (60) and Jbeta (13) primers were used in the PCR. The method was immunoSEQ multiplex PCR; TCRdb's version includes in-frame clones alone and lacks a portion of them. Found here are hundreds of thousands of clones, approximately 88% of them singletons; the top ten hold over 0.65%.

The sequence derives from a boy aged 2 to 10 in good health and CMV-seronegative. Sequencing was performed on PBMCs. The chain joins TRBV30 to TRBJ2-1; 8 bases match TRBD1. CDR3 bases: TGTGCCGGGGACAGGCCGCAGTTCTTC. Translation gives CAGDRPQFF.